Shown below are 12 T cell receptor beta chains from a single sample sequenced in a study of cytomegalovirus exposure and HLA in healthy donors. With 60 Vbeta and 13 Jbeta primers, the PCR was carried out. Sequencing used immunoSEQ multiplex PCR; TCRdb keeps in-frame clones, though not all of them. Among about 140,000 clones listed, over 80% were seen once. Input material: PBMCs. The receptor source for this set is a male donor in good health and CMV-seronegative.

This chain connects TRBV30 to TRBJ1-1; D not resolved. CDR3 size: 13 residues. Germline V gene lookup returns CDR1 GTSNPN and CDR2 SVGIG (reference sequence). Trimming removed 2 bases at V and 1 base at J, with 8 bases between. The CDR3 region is CAWSKTSNTEAFF. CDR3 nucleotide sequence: TGTGCCTGGAGTAAAACATCGAACACTGAAGCTTTCTTT.

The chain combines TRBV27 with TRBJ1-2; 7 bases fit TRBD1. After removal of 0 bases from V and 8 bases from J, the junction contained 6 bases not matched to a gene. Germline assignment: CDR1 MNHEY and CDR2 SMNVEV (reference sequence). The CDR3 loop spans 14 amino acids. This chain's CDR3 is CASSLSGTVTGYTF. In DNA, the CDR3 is TGTGCCAGCAGTTTATCCGGGACAGTAACCGGCTACACCTTC.

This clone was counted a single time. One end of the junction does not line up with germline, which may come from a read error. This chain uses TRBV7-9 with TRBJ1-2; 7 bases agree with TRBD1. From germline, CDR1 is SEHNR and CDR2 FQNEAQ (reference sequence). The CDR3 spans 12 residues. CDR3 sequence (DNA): TGTTCCAGCAGCTTAGCGCAGGGGGTTGGAACCTTC. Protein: CSSSLAQGVGTF.

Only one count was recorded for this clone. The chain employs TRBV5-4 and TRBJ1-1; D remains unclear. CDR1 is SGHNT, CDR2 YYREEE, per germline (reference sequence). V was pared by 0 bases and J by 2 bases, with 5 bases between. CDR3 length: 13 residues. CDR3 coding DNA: TGTGCCAGCAGCTTGGAACTAAACACTGAAGCTTTCTTT. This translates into CASSLELNTEAFF.

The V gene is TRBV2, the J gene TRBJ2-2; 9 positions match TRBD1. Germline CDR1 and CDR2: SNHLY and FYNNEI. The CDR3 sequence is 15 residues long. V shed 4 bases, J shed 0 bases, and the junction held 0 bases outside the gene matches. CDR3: CASSGTGANTGELFF. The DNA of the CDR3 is TGTGCCAGCAGTGGGACAGGGGCGAACACCGGGGAGCTGTTTTTT.

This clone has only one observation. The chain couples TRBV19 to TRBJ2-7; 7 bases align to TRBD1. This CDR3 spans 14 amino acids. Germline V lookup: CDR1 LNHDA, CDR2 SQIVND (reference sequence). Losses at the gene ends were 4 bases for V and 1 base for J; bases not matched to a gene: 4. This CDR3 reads CASSTGTASYEQYF. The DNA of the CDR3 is TGTGCCAGTAGTACCGGGACAGCTTCCTACGAGCAGTACTTC.

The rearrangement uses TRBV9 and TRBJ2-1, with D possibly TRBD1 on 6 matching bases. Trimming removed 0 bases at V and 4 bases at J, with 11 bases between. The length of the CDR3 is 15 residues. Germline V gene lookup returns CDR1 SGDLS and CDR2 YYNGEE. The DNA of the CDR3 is TGTGCCAGCAGCGTAGGAGGGGGATCGTACAATGAGCAGTTCTTC. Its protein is CASSVGGGSYNEQFF.

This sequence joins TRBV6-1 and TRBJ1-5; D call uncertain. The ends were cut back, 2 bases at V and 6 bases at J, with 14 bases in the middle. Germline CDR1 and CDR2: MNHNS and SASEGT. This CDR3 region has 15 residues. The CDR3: CASSEMGLGSQPQHF. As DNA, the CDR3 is TGTGCCAGCAGTGAAATGGGCCTCGGGAGTCAGCCCCAGCATTTT.

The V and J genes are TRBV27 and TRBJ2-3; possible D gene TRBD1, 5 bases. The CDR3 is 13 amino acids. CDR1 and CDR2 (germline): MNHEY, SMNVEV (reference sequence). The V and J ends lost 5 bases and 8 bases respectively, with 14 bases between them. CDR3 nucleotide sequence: TGTGCCAGCAGTCTCGCAAGGGGTGGTACGCAGTATTTT. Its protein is CASSLARGGTQYF.

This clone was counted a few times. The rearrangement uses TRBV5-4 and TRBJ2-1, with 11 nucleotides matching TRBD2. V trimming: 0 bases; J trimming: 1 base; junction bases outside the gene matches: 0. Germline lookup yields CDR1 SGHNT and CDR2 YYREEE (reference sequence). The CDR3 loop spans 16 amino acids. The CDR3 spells CASSLGLAGSYNEQFF. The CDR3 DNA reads TGTGCCAGCAGCTTGGGACTAGCGGGGTCCTACAATGAGCAGTTCTTC.

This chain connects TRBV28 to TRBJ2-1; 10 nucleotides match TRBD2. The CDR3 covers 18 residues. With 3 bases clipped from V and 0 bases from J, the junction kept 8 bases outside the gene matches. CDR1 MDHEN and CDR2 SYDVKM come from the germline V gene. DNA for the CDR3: TGTGCCAGCAGTTTTGGAGCGCTAGCGGGGGCCTCCTACAATGAGCAGTTCTTC. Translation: CASSFGALAGASYNEQFF.

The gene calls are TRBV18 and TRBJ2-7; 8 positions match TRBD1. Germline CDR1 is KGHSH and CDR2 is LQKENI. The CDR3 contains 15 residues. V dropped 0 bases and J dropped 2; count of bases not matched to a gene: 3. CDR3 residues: CASSPPQGAPYEQYF. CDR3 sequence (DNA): TGTGCCAGCTCACCACCGCAGGGGGCCCCCTACGAGCAGTACTTC.